One sample yielded the 8 T cell receptor beta chains listed below, sequenced in a study of tumor-infiltrating lymphocytes in primary liver carcinoma. Unsorted bulk tissue of about 20-32 mg yielded co-extracted RNA and DNA. A primer matching the constant region was used to make TCR beta cDNA from 500 to 600 ng of total RNA. Construction of TCR beta libraries relied on three successive nested multiplex PCR rounds employing slightly modified ARM-PCR. The first two PCR rounds used TRBV1-TRBV30 forward primers with a C-beta reverse primer, 10 to 11 cycles each. A single record per CDR3 protein comes from TCRdb applying MiXCR to the multiplex PCR reads. This sample has under 50,000 distinct CDR3 sequences, with 55% to 75% found just once. Sequences were obtained from liver tumor tissue from sampling region 5. Subset given: tumor region T5, tumor centre. The receptors stem from a man in his forties or fifties with primary liver carcinoma and hepatitis B virus infection.

This clonotype was counted only a few times. One end of the junction does not line up with germline, which may come from a read error. The rearrangement uses TRBV11-1 and TRBJ2-7; 7 bases line up with TRBD1. Per the germline V gene, CDR1 is SGHAT and CDR2 is FQDESV (reference sequence). CDR3 length: 13 amino acids. CDR3 in amino acids: CASSVGTAYEQYF. The DNA of the CDR3 is TGTGCCAGCAGCGTCGGGACAGCCTACGAGCAATACTTC.

Notes on this clonotype: Being one base from a much bigger clone, this may be a read error. The CDR3 nucleotides are TGTGCCTGGAGTAAATTACAGGGCTACACCTTC. This encodes CAWSKLQGYTF. The gene calls are TRBV30 and TRBJ1-2; D gene ambiguous. Germline CDR1 GTSNPN, CDR2 SVGIG (reference sequence). V lost 2 bases and J 8 bases, leaving 9 bases between the germline ends. This CDR3 region has 11 residues.

This clonotype was detected only once. Compared with germline, one end of the junction differs, possibly owing to a read error. This chain joins TRBV10-3 and TRBJ2-5, with 11 bases identical to TRBD2. This CDR3 has 15 residues. Germline loops: CDR1 ENHRY, CDR2 SYGVKD. The CDR3 loop is CVISEGLAVRETQYF. The CDR3 DNA sequence: TGTGTCATCAGTGAGGGACTAGCGGTAAGGGAGACCCAGTACTTC.

Regarding this clonotype: The CDR3 does not end in the conserved phenylalanine or tryptophan, so this is likely a read error. The chain combines TRBV11-2 with TRBJ1-4; 8 bases align to TRBD1. The germline CDR1 and CDR2 sequences are SGHAT and FQNNGV. The V and J ends lost 11 bases and 8 bases, in that order; junction bases with no gene match: 10. CDR3 length: 13 amino acids. The CDR3: CAGRPQGVEKLFV. The DNA of the CDR3 is TGTGCCGGCCGGCCACAGGGGGTAGAAAAACTGTTTGTT.

Comment on this clonotype: It is likely a read error, because the conserved phenylalanine at the end of the CDR3 is missing. This chain joins TRBV5-4 and TRBJ1-5; weak D call: TRBD1 (5 bases). The V end lost 8 bases, the J end lost 5 bases, and 11 bases lay between the germline ends. This CDR3 is built from 12 residues. Germline assignment: CDR1 SGHNT and CDR2 YYREEE (reference sequence). In nucleotides, the CDR3 is TGTGCCAGTTACAGGAGGTATCAGCCCCAGCATTCT. Amino acid sequence: CASYRRYQPQHS.

About this clonotype itself: A much larger clonotype is one base distant, so this may be a read error. The chain links TRBV5-4 to TRBJ2-1; TRBD2 aligns across 13 bases. The trim removed 4 bases at V and 2 bases at J, leaving 9 bases unmatched. Germline V CDR1 and CDR2: SGHNT, YYREEE (reference sequence). This CDR3 contains 18 residues. CDR3 residues: CASSQGLAGAGPYNEQFF. The CDR3 DNA follows: TGTGCCAGCAGCCAAGGACTAGCGGGAGCTGGGCCCTACAATGAGCAGTTCTTC.

Many counts were recorded for this clonotype. The DNA for the CDR3 is TGTGCCATCAGTAAGGGGGCCGGGGAGCTGTTTTTT. Residues: CAISKGAGELFF. The rearrangement joins TRBV10-3 to TRBJ2-2, with D possibly TRBD1 on 6 matching bases. Deletions cut 5 bases from V and 6 bases from J, with 7 bases between. Per the germline V gene, CDR1 is ENHRY and CDR2 is SYGVKD. CDR3 length equals 12 residues.

This clonotype was seen a single time. The junction does not match germline at one end; this may be a read error. This chain connects TRBV5-4 to TRBJ2-5; 11 bases are shared with TRBD1. The germline V gene has CDR1 SGHNT and CDR2 YYREEE (reference sequence). The CDR3 has 14 residues. CDR3 protein: CASNSDRGLEIQYF. The CDR3 region has the DNA TGTGCCAGCAACTCGGACAGGGGGCTGGAGATCCAGTACTTC.